This T cell receptor beta chain was recorded in a study of blood T cells in healthy people across ages. Whole-study findings and limits: In older individuals, TCR beta diversity per million T cells was lower, falling roughly linearly with age. Estimated diversity across one million T cells was deemed an underestimate.

As regards this clonotype: Its specificity is not known.

Primed by a sample-barcoded 5' primer and a J-beta primer mix, a second PCR proceeded for about 7 to 11 cycles. Using its own MiXCR run on the 5' RACE reads, TCRdb lists one record per CDR3 protein. Among fewer than 2 million distinct CDR3 sequences listed, about two fifths were seen once. Germline-derived CDR1 and CDR2 are SNHLY and FYNNEI. The CDR3 is 12 residues long. V was shortened by 7 bases and J by 10 bases, with 14 bases between the two germline ends. Material: blood. The V call is TRBV2, the J call TRBJ1-5; D gene ambiguous. The source of this sequence is a human donor in good health. This chain's CDR3 is CASMGSGEPQHF. The CDR3 DNA reads TGTGCCAGCATGGGGTCCGGTGAACCCCAGCATTTT.